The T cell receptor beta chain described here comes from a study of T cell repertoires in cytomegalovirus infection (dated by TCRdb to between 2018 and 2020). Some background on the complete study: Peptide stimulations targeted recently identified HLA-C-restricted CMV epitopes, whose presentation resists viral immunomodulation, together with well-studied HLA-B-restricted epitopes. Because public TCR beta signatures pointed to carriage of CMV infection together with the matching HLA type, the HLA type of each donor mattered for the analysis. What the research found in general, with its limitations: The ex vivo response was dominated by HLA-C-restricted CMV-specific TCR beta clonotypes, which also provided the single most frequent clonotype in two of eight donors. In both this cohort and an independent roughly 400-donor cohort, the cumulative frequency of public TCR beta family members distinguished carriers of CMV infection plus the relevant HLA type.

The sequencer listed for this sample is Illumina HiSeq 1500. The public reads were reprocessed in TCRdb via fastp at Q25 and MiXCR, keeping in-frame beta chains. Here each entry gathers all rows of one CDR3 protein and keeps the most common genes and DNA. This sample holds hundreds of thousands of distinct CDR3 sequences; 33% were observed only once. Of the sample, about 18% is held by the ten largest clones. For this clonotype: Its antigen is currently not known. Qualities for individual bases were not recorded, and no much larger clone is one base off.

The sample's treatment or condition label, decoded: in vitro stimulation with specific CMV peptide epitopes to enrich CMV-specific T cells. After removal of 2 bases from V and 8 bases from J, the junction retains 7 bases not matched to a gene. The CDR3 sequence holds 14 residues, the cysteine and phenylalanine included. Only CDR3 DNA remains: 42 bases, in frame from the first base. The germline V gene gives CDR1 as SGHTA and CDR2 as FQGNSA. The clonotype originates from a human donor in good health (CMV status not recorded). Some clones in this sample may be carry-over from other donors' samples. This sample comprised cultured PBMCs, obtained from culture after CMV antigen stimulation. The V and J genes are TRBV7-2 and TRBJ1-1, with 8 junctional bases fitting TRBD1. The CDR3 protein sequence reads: CASSLRFGQGEAFF. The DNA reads TGTGCCAGCAGCTTAAGATTCGGACAGGGAGAAGCTTTCTTT.